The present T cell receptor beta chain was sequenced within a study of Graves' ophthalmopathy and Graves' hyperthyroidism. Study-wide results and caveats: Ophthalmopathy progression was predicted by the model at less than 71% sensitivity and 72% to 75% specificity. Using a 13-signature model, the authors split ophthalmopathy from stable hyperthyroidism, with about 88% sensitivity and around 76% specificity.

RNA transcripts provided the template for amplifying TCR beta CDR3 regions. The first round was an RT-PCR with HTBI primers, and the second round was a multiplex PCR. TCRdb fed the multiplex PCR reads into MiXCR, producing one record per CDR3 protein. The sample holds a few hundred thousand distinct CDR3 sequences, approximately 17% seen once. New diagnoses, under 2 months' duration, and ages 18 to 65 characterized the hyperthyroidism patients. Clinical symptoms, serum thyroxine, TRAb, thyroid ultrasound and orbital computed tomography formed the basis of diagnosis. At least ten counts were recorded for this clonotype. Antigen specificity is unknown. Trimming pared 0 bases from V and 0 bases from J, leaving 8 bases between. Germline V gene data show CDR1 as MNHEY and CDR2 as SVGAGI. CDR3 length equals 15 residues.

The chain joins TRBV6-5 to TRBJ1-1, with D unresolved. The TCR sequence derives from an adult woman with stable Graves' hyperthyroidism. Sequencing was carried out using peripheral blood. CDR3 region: CASSYSVNLNTEAFF. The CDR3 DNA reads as TGTGCCAGCAGTTACTCGGTTAACCTGAACACTGAAGCTTTCTTT.